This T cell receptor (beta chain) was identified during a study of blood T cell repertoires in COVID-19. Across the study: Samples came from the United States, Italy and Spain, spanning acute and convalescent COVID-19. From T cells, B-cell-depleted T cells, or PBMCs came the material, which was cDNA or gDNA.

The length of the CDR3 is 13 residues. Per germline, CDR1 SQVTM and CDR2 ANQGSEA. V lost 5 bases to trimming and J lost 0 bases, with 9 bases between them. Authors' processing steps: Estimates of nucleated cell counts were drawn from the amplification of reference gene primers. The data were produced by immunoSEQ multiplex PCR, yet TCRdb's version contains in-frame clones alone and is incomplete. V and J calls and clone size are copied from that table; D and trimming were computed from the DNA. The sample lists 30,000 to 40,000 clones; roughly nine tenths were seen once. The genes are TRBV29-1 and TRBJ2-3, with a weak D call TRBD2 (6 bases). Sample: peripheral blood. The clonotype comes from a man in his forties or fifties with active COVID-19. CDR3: CSVQRGSTDTQYF. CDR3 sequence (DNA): TGCAGCGTTCAACGGGGGAGCACAGATACGCAGTATTTT.